This TCR beta chain is from a study of blood T cells in healthy people across ages (dated by TCRdb to about 2015). About the full investigation: In model experiments, roughly one uniquely barcoded TCR beta cDNA molecule per two T cells was captured by template switching. Using deep sequencing normalized with unique cDNA molecular identifiers, the study measured how TCR beta repertoire diversity changes with age. For two donors (one aged 18 to 29 and one aged 80 or older), the study analyzed two additional independent replicas of 1 million unique cDNA reads from the same blood draw. Donors of different ages were randomly distributed across sequencing lanes to avoid experimental bias. Four age groups were formed from the donors: young (average 16 years), middle-aged (approximately 39), aged (about 68) and long-lived (around 82). Study-wide conclusions, independent of this receptor: The percentage of naive T cells measured by flow cytometry correlated strongly with observed TCR beta diversity. Compared with the aged group, more naive CD4+ T cells, fewer expanded clones and increased TCR diversity were shown by the long-lived group, suggesting age selection. Estimates of total diversity based on one million sequenced T cells were regarded as lower bounds and as underestimates. Because the CMV infection status of the donors was unknown, age-related changes in expanded clonotypes may potentially have been confounded. As age increased, observed TCR beta diversity per million T cells dropped in a roughly linear way, and a significant reduction was already evident by age 40. Because profiling used bulk unsorted PBMCs, naive and antigen-experienced compartments could not be compared conclusively.

Libraries were made using 5' RACE. TCRdb lists the instrument as Illumina HiSeq 2500. A second PCR of 7 to 11 cycles was run with a J-beta primer mix and a sample-barcoded 5' primer. Each TCR beta cDNA molecule received a unique molecular identifier from a template-switch 5' adaptor carrying 12 random nucleotides. Each sample yielded at least 2.5 million CDR3-containing paired-end reads. The Mint cDNA synthesis kit, primed by a TRBC-specific oligonucleotide, was used to synthesize first-strand cDNA from all RNA. All cDNA was treated with uracil-DNA glycosylase and then went through a first 18-cycle PCR with the universal primers M1SS and BC2_uni_R. In the source study's methods: Each sample was normalized by randomly selecting 1 million high-quality reads, each carrying a distinct molecular identifier. Reads with shared molecular identifiers were discarded instead of being binned into consensus sequences. CDR3 identification, clonotype clustering and error correction used MiTCR with a Q25 quality threshold and the strictest error-elimination algorithm. A nonparametric unseen species model using Euler transformation provided a lower-bound estimate of total TCR beta diversity. The public reads were reanalyzed by TCRdb: fastp trimming at Q25, MiXCR alignment, in-frame beta chains only. Entries are consolidated by CDR3 protein sequence, retaining the most common genes and DNA. The authors' filters were not applied to this entry. The sample data list fewer than 1,000,000 distinct CDR3 sequences, and 46% of these were observed just once. The ten largest account for around 18% of the sample.

V lost 3 bases and J lost 0 bases; the stretch between them is 13 bases long. The CDR3 sequence runs 16 residues, both termini included. Left in the record is the CDR3 DNA by itself, 48 bases read in frame from the first base. The donors were roughly 38 Caucasian individuals from Russia, aged 6 to 90 years, who were systemically healthy. Roughly 10 milliliters of peripheral blood were drawn from each donor into EDTA-treated Vacutainer tubes. Ficoll-Paque density-gradient centrifugation was used to isolate PBMCs, with at least 6.5 million per sample. Trizol reagent was used to extract total RNA from PBMCs, with at least 5.5 micrograms per sample. For every donor, an aliquot of PBMCs went through flow cytometry to measure the percentages of naive CD45RAhigh/CD27high T cells. As for this clonotype: Its antigen target is currently unknown. Given the absence of the conserved phenylalanine or tryptophan at the CDR3 end, a read error is likely.

The TCR comes from a man older than 75 in good health. The sequenced sample was blood. In this chain, TRBV12-3 or TRBV12-4 is recombined with TRBJ2-3; the D gene assignment is ambiguous. The CDR3 reads as follows: CASSFLGMFSTDTQYS. The bases are TGTGCCAGCAGTTTTCTTGGCATGTTTAGCACAGATACGCAGTATTCT.